Sequencing of this T cell receptor (beta chain) was carried out in a study of blood T cells in healthy people across ages. Sample-barcoded 5' priming and a J-beta primer mix drove a second PCR of 7 to 11 cycles. TCRdb called the 5' RACE reads again in MiXCR, with one record for every CDR3 protein. The sample shows 1.5 million to 2 million distinct CDR3 sequences, almost 35% of them seen only once. In terms of origin and age, donors were healthy Caucasian individuals from Russia aged about 6 to 95. Each of the donors had 9 to 10 milliliters of peripheral blood drawn into EDTA-treated Vacutainer tubes. Isolating PBMCs gave at least 6.5 million of these cells per sample. The authors extracted at least 6 micrograms of total RNA per sample. Source material: blood. The sequence came from a woman aged 25 to 39 in good health.

CDR3 in DNA: TGTGCCAGCAGTTTGTCTGGAACCAATCAGCCCCAGCATTTT. It encodes CASSLSGTNQPQHF. V usage is TRBV27 and J usage is TRBJ1-5, with D hard to call. The CDR3 totals 14 residues. Germline CDR1 reads MNHEY; CDR2 reads SMNVEV (reference sequence). Between the trimmed V and J ends, which lost 3 bases and 3 bases, there was a span of 9 bases.